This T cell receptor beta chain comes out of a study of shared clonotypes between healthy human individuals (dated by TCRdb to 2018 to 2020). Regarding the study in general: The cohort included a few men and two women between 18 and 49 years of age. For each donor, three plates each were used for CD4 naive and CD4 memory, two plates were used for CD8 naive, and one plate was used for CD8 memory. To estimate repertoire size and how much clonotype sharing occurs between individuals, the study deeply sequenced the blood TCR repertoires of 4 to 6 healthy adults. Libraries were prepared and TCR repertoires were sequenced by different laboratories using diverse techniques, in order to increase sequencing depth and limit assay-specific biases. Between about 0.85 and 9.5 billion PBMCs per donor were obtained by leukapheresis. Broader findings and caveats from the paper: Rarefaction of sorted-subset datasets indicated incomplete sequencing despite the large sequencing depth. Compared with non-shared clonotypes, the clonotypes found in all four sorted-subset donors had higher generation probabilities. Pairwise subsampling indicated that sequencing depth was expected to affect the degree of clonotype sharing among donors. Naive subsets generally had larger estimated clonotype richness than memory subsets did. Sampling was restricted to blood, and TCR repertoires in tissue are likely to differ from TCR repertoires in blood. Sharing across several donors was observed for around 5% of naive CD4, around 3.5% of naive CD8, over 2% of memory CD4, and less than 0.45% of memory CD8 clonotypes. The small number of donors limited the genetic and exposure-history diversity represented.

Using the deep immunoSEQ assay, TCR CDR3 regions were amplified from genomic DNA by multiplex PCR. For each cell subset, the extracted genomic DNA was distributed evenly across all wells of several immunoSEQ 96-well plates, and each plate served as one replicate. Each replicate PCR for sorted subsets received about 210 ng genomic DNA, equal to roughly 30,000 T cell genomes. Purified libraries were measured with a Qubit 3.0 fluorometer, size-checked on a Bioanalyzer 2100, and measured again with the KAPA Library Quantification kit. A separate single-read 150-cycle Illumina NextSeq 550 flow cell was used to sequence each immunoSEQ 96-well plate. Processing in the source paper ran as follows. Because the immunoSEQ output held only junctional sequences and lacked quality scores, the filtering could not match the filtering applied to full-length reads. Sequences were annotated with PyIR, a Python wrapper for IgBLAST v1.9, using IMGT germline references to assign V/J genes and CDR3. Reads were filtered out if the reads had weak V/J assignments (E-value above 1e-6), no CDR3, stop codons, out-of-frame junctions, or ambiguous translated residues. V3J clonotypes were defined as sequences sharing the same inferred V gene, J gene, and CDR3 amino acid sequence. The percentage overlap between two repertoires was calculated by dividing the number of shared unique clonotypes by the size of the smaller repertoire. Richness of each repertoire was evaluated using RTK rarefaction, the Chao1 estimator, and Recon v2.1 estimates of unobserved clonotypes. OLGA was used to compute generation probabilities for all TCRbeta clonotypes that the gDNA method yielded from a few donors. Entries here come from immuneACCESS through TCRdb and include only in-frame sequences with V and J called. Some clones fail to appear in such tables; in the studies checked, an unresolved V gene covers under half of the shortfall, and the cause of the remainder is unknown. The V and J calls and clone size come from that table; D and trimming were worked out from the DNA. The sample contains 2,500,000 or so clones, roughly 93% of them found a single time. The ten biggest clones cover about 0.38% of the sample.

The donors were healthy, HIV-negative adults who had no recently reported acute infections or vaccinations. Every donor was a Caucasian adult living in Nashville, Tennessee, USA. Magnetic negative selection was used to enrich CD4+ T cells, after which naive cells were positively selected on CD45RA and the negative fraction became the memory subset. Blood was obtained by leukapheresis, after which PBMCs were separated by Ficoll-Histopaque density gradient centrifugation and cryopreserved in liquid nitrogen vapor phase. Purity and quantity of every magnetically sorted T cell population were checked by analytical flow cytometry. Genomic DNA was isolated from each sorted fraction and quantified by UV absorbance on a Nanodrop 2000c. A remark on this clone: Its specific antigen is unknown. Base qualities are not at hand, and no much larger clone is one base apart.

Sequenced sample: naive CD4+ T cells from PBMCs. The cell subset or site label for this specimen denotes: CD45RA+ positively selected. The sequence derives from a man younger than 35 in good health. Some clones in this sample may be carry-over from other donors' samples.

The CDR3 loop reads CASRLGTVGTDTQYF. The DNA reads TGTGCCAGCCGCCTTGGGACGGTCGGCACAGATACGCAGTATTTT. Rearrangement joined TRBV6-1 to TRBJ2-3; the D match is possibly TRBD1 or TRBD2, with 5 bases aligned in each. The CDR3 measures 15 amino acids from cysteine to phenylalanine. Of all the DNA, just the CDR3 is kept, 45 bases in frame from base 1. Trimming at the junction amounts to 8 bases on V and 1 base on J, and the germline ends lie 16 bases apart. Via the germline V gene, CDR1 is MNHNS and CDR2 SASEGT.